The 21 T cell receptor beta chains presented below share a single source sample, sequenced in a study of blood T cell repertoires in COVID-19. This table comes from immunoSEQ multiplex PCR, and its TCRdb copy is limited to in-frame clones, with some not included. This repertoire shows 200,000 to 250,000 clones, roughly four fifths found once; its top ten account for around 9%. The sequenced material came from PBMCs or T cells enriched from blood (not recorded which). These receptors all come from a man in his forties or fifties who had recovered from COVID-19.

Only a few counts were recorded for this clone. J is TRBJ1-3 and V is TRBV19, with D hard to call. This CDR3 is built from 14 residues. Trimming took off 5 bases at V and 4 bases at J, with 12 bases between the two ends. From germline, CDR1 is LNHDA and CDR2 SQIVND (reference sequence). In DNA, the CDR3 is TGTGCCAGTAGTGCCCGAGCCGCGGGAAACACCATATATTTT. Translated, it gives CASSARAAGNTIYF.

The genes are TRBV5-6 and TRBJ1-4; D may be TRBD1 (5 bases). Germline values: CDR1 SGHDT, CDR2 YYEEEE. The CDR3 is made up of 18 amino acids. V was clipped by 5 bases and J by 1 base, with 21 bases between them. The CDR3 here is CASRPSGITGRTNEKLFF. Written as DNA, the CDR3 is TGTGCCAGCAGACCCTCGGGTATAACAGGACGAACTAATGAAAAACTGTTTTTT.

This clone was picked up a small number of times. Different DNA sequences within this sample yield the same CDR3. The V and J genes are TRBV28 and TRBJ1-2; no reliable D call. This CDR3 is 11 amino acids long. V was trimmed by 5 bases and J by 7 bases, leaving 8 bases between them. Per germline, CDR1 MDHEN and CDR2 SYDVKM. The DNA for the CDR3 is TGTGCCAGCAGTCCCGAGGGTGGCTACACCTTC. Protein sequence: CASSPEGGYTF.

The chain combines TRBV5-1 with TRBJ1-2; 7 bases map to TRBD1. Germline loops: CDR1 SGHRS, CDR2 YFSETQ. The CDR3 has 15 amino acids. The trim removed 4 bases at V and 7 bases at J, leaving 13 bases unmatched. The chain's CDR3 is CASSASTGELGGYTF. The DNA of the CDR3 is TGCGCCAGCAGCGCAAGCACAGGGGAGCTCGGTGGCTACACCTTC.

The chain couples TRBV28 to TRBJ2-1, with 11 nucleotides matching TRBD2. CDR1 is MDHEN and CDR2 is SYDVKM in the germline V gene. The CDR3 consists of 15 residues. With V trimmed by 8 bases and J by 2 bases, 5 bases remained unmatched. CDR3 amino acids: CASLLAGGTYNEQFF. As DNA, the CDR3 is TGTGCCAGCCTCCTAGCGGGAGGAACCTACAATGAGCAGTTCTTC.

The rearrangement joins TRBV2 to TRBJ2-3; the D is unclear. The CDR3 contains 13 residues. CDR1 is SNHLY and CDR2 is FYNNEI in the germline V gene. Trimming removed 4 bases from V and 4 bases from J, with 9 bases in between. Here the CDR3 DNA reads TGTGCCAGCAGTGTCCTAGAAGCAGATACGCAGTATTTT. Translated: CASSVLEADTQYF.

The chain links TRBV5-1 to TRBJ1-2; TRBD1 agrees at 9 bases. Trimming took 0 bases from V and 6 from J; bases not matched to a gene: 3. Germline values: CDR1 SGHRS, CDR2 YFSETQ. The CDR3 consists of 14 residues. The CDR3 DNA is TGCGCCAGCAGCTTGGACAGGGGGCGCGATGGCTACACCTTC. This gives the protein CASSLDRGRDGYTF.

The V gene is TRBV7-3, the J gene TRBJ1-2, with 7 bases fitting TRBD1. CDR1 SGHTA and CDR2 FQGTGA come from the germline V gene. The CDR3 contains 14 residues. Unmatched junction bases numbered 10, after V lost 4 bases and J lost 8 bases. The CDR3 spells CASSSTGLAGGYTF. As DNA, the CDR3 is TGTGCCAGCAGCTCGACAGGGTTGGCAGGCGGCTACACCTTC.

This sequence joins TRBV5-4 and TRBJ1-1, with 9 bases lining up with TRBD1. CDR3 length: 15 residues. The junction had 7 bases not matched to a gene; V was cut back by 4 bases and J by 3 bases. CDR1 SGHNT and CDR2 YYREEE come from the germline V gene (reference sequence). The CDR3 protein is CASSRRRDRDTEAFF. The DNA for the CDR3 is TGTGCCAGCAGCAGAAGACGGGACAGGGACACTGAAGCTTTCTTT.

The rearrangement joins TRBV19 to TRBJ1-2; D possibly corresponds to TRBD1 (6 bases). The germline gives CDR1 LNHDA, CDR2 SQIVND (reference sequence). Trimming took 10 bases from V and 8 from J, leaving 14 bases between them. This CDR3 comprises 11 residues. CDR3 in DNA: TGTGCCACCTACGAGGGGGAGGGCTACACCTTC. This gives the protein CATYEGEGYTF. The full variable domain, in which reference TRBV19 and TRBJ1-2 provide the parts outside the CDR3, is DGGITQSPKYLFRKEGQNVTLSCEQNLNHDAMYWYRQDPGQGLRLIYYSQIVNDFQKGDIAEGYSVSREKKESFPLTVTSAQKNPTAFYLCATYEGEGYTFGSGTRLTVV.

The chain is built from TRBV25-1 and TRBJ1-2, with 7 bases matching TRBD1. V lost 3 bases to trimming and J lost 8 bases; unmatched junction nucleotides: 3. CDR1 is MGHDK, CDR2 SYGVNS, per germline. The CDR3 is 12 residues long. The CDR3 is CASSDRRGGYTF. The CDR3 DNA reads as TGTGCCAGCAGTGACCGCAGGGGGGGCTACACCTTC.

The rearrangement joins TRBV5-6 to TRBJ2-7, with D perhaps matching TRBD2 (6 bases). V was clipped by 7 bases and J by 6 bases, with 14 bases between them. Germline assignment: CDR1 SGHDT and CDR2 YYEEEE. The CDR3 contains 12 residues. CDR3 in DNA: TGTGCCAGCTCGGCAGGAGGGTTCGAGCAGTACTTC. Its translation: CASSAGGFEQYF. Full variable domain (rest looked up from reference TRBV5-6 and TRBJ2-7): DAGVTQSPTHLIKTRGQQVTLRCSPKSGHDTVSWYQQALGQGPQFIFQYYEEEERQRGNFPDRFSGHQFPNYSSELNVNALLLGDSALYLCASSAGGFEQYFGPGTRLTVT.

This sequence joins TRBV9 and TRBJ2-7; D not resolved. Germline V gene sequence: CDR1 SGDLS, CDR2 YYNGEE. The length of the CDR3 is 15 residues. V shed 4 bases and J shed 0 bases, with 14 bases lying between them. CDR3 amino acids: CASSPQALSSYEQYF. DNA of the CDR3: TGTGCCAGCAGCCCCCAGGCTCTCAGCTCCTACGAGCAGTACTTC.

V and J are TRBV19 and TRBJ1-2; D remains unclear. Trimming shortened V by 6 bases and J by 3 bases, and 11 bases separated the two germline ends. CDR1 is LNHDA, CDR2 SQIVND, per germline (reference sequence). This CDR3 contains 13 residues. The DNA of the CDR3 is TGTGCCAGTAGGGCGGTCGGTGACTATGGCTACACCTTC. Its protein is CASRAVGDYGYTF. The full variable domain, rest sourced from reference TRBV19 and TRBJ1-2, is DGGITQSPKYLFRKEGQNVTLSCEQNLNHDAMYWYRQDPGQGLRLIYYSQIVNDFQKGDIAEGYSVSREKKESFPLTVTSAQKNPTAFYLCASRAVGDYGYTFGSGTRLTVV.

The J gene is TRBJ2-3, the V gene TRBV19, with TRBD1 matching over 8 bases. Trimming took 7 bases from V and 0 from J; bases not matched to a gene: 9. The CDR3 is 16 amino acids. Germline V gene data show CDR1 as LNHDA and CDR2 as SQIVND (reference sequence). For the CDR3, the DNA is TGTGCCAGTACTCGGACAGGGCTTCCTAGCACAGATACGCAGTATTTT. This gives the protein CASTRTGLPSTDTQYF.

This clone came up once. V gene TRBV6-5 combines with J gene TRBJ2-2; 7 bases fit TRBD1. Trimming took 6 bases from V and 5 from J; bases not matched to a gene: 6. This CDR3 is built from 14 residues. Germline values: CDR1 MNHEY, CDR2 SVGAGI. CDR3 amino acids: CASRRTGETGELFF. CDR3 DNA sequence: TGTGCCAGCAGACGTACAGGGGAAACCGGGGAGCTGTTTTTT.

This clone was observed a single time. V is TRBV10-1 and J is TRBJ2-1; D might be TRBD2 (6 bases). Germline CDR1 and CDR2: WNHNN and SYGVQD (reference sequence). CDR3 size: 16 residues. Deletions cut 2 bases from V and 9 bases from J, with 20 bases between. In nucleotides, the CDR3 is TGCGCCAGCAGTGAGCCCGCGGGCGGGGTAGAGCGTGAGCAGTTCTTC. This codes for CASSEPAGGVEREQFF.

CDR3 in DNA: TGTGCCAGCAGCTTAACGCGTTATAGCAATCAGCCCCAGCATTTT. It specifies CASSLTRYSNQPQHF. V usage is TRBV7-3 and J usage is TRBJ1-5; D unclear. Germline V gene data show CDR1 as SGHTA and CDR2 as FQGTGA. This CDR3 is 15 amino acids long. Trimming pared 0 bases from V and 0 bases from J, leaving 6 bases between. The full variable domain, rest sourced from reference TRBV7-3 and TRBJ1-5, is GAGVSQTPSNKVTEKGKYVELRCDPISGHTALYWYRQSLGQGPEFLIYFQGTGAADDSGLPNDRFFAVRPEGSVSTLKIQRTERGDSAVYLCASSLTRYSNQPQHFGDGTRLSIL.

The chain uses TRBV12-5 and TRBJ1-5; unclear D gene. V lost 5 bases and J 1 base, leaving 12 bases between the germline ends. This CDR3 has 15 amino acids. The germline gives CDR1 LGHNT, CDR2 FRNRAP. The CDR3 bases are TGTGCTAGTGGTCGAGAACCTTCCAGCAATCAGCCCCAGCATTTT. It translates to CASGREPSSNQPQHF.

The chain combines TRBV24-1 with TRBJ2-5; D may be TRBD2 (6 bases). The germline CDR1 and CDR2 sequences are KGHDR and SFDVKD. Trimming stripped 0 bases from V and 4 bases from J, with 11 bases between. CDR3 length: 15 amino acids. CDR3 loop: CATSDLQQGGETQYF. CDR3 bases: TGTGCCACCAGTGATTTGCAGCAGGGAGGAGAGACCCAGTACTTC.

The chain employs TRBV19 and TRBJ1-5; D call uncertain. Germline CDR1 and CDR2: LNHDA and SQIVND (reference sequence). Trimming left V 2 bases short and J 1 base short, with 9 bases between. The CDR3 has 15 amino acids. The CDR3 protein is CASSIRTGSNQPQHF. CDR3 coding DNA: TGTGCCAGTAGTATACGGACGGGGAGCAATCAGCCCCAGCATTTT.